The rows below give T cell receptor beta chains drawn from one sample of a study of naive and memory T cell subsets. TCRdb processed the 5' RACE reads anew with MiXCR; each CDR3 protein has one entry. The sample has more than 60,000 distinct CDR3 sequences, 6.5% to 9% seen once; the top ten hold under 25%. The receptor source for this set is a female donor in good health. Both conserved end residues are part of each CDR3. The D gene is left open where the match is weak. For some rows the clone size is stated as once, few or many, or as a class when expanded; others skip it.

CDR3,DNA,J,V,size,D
CSVRGDRFETQYF,TGCAGCGTTCGAGGAGACAGGTTCGAGACCCAGTACTTC,TRBJ2-5,TRBV29-1,NA,NA
CSVGRVVDYNEQFF,TGCAGCGTTGGGAGGGTAGTTGACTACAATGAGCAGTTCTTC,TRBJ2-1,TRBV29-1,many,NA
CASSSMGTEAFF,TGTGCCAGCAGCAGCATGGGCACTGAAGCTTTCTTT,TRBJ1-1,TRBV21-1,NA,NA
CSAGLAGGHDEQYF,TGCAGCGCTGGACTAGCGGGAGGGCACGACGAGCAGTACTTC,TRBJ2-7,TRBV29-1,few,TRBD2
CASTSVECQGGNEQFF,TGTGCCAGCACCTCGGTAGAGTGCCAGGGGGGCAATGAGCAGTTCTTC,TRBJ2-1,TRBV21-1,few,NA
CASTGTVRNYGYTF,TGTGCCAGCACCGGGACCGTTCGCAACTATGGCTACACCTTC,TRBJ1-2,TRBV28,many,NA
CASSSNARVGEAFF,TGTGCCAGCAGCTCGAACGCCAGGGTCGGTGAAGCTTTCTTT,TRBJ1-1,TRBV11-2,many,NA
CASSSRTYEQYF,TGTGCCAGCAGTTCCCGGACCTACGAGCAGTACTTC,TRBJ2-7,TRBV6-5,few,NA
CSVDPGAYGYTF,TGCAGCGTTGATCCGGGAGCCTATGGCTACACCTTC,TRBJ1-2,TRBV29-1,many,NA
CASSRGLAGGETQYF,TGTGCCAGCAGTAGAGGACTAGCGGGGGGAGAGACCCAGTACTTC,TRBJ2-5,TRBV2,NA,TRBD2
CASKGLAFTDTQYF,TGTGCCAGCAAGGGTTTGGCATTCACAGATACGCAGTATTTT,TRBJ2-3,TRBV6-5,NA,NA
CASSLSIGYNEQFF,TGTGCCAGCAGCTTATCCATAGGTTACAATGAGCAGTTCTTC,TRBJ2-1,TRBV7-2,NA,NA
CATSDLPSGRIDTQYF,TGTGCCACCAGTGATTTGCCTAGCGGGAGAATAGATACGCAGTATTTT,TRBJ2-3,TRBV24-1,few,TRBD2
CASSLGAPSEKLFF,TGTGCCAGCAGCTTAGGCGCACCCTCAGAAAAACTGTTTTTT,TRBJ1-4,TRBV11-2,NA,NA
CASSRDPPTGDYGYTF,TGTGCCAGCAGTCGCGACCCCCCGACAGGGGACTATGGCTACACCTTC,TRBJ1-2,TRBV12-3/TRBV12-4,many,TRBD1
CASSEGPEGYEQYF,TGTGCCAGCAGTGAGGGCCCCGAGGGCTACGAGCAGTACTTC,TRBJ2-7,TRBV6-1,NA,NA
CATRSTGTESLWVEQYF,TGTGCCACTAGAAGCACCGGGACAGAAAGCCTCTGGGTCGAGCAGTACTTC,TRBJ2-7,TRBV6-5,NA,TRBD1
CASRISGTGGNQPQHF,TGTGCCAGCAGGATCTCCGGGACAGGGGGCAATCAGCCCCAGCATTTT,TRBJ1-5,TRBV2,few,TRBD1
CSGLDSYTEAFF,TGCAGCGGACTGGACAGTTACACTGAAGCTTTCTTT,TRBJ1-1,TRBV29-1,many,NA
CAWRGSGTEAFF,TGTGCCTGGAGGGGTTCTGGCACTGAAGCTTTCTTT,TRBJ1-1,TRBV30,few,NA
CASSLSGTSGREANVLTF,TGTGCCAGCAGTTTATCGGGGACTAGCGGGAGAGAGGCCAACGTCCTGACTTTC,TRBJ2-6,TRBV28,many,TRBD2
CASSHRGRSSYNEQFF,TGTGCCAGCAGTCACAGGGGTCGGAGCTCCTACAATGAGCAGTTCTTC,TRBJ2-1,TRBV12-3/TRBV12-4,many,TRBD1
CASSHRGEDQPQHF,TGTGCCAGCAGCCACAGGGGAGAGGATCAGCCCCAGCATTTT,TRBJ1-5,TRBV25-1,many,TRBD1
CASSYTSYEQYF,TGTGCCAGCAGTTACACCTCCTACGAGCAGTACTTC,TRBJ2-7,TRBV6-2/TRBV6-3,few,NA
CSARTLGTEETQYF,TGCAGCGCACGAACCCTGGGGACAGAAGAGACCCAGTACTTC,TRBJ2-5,TRBV29-1,few,TRBD1
CAISDPGTGALVTQYF,TGTGCCATCAGTGATCCCGGGACAGGGGCCTTAGTTACGCAGTATTTT,TRBJ2-3,TRBV10-3,few,TRBD1
CATSGPVARTLETQYF,TGTGCCACCAGCGGACCAGTGGCGAGAACCTTGGAGACCCAGTACTTC,TRBJ2-5,TRBV15,few,NA
CASSLEGAPGNTIYF,TGTGCCAGCAGTTTGGAGGGGGCGCCTGGAAACACCATATATTTT,TRBJ1-3,TRBV6-6,NA,TRBD1
CASATNTEAFF,TGTGCCAGCGCAACGAACACTGAAGCTTTCTTT,TRBJ1-1,TRBV7-9,NA,NA
CASSREGTYNEQFF,TGTGCCAGCAGCCGGGAGGGGACCTACAATGAGCAGTTCTTC,TRBJ2-1,TRBV14,few,TRBD2
CASSPRRTSGEETQYF,TGTGCCAGCAGCCCTCGCCGGACTAGCGGTGAAGAGACCCAGTACTTC,TRBJ2-5,TRBV12-3/TRBV12-4,NA,TRBD2
CASRDGQAEAFF,TGTGCCAGCAGGGACGGGCAGGCTGAAGCTTTCTTT,TRBJ1-1,TRBV19,few,NA
CASSEWTGNTEAFF,TGTGCCAGCAGTGAGTGGACAGGGAACACTGAAGCTTTCTTT,TRBJ1-1,TRBV25-1,few,TRBD1
CASSPLPDSPYGYTF,TGCGCCAGCAGCCCCCTCCCCGACAGTCCCTATGGCTACACCTTC,TRBJ1-2,TRBV5-1,many,NA
CASSLAGTYEQYF,TGTGCCAGCAGCTTAGCCGGTACCTACGAGCAGTACTTC,TRBJ2-7,TRBV11-2,NA,NA
CASSQGPLYNEQFF,TGCGCCAGCAGCCAAGGCCCCCTCTACAATGAGCAGTTCTTC,TRBJ2-1,TRBV4-1,NA,NA
CASSVGLPTYEQYF,TGTGCCAGCAGCGTAGGACTGCCCACCTACGAGCAGTACTTC,TRBJ2-7,TRBV9,few,NA
CATSDPLLTGELFF,TGTGCCACCAGTGACCCCCTCCTAACCGGGGAGCTGTTTTTT,TRBJ2-2,TRBV24-1,few,NA
CASRGPSGANVLTF,TGTGCCAGCAGAGGGCCCTCCGGGGCCAACGTCCTGACTTTC,TRBJ2-6,TRBV12-3/TRBV12-4,NA,NA
CASSFIQGAVNTEAFF,TGTGCCAGCAGTTTCATACAGGGGGCTGTGAACACTGAAGCTTTCTTT,TRBJ1-1,TRBV28,few,TRBD1
CASSPVQGSPLHF,TGTGCCAGCAGCCCGGTCCAGGGTTCACCCCTCCACTTT,TRBJ1-6,TRBV6-5,many,NA
CSASKGPNQPQHF,TGCAGTGCTAGCAAAGGACCTAATCAGCCCCAGCATTTT,TRBJ1-5,TRBV20-1,NA,NA
CASSDGQGWGNQPQHF,TGTGCCAGCAGTGATGGACAGGGTTGGGGCAATCAGCCCCAGCATTTT,TRBJ1-5,TRBV6-1,NA,TRBD1
CASSPPVGGLGEQYF,TGTGCCAGCTCACCACCCGTCGGGGGCCTCGGTGAGCAGTACTTC,TRBJ2-7,TRBV18,NA,NA
CASSPLQGSGANVLTF,TGTGCCAGCAGTCCTCTGCAGGGCTCTGGGGCCAACGTCCTGACTTTC,TRBJ2-6,TRBV27,medium-sized,NA
CASSPGTGGLTEKLFF,TGTGCCAGCTCTCCCGGGACAGGGGGATTGACTGAAAAACTGTTTTTT,TRBJ1-4,TRBV18,few,TRBD1
CASSDGENTEAFF,TGTGCCAGCTCCGACGGGGAGAACACTGAAGCTTTCTTT,TRBJ1-1,TRBV18,NA,NA
CASSRQDNSPLHF,TGTGCCAGCAGTCGACAGGATAATTCACCCCTCCACTTT,TRBJ1-6,TRBV28,many,NA
CASSFRPLDIQYF,TGTGCCAGCAGTTTCCGTCCCCTGGACATTCAGTACTTC,TRBJ2-4,TRBV28,few,NA
CASSFQPWEGASHEQYF,TGTGCCAGCAGTTTTCAACCGTGGGAAGGGGCGAGTCACGAGCAGTACTTC,TRBJ2-7,TRBV28,many,NA
CASSYDKDTQYF,TGTGCCAGCTCATACGACAAAGATACGCAGTATTTT,TRBJ2-3,TRBV18,NA,NA
CASSFEVGGQPQHF,TGTGCCAGCAGTTTTGAGGTCGGGGGCCAGCCCCAGCATTTT,TRBJ1-5,TRBV12-3/TRBV12-4,NA,NA
CASRGNSGTSTDTQYF,TGTGCCAGCAGGGGAAATAGCGGGACTAGCACAGATACGCAGTATTTT,TRBJ2-3,TRBV2,NA,TRBD2
CASSPREGWALETQYF,TGTGCCAGCAGCCCCCGGGAGGGATGGGCTCTAGAGACCCAGTACTTC,TRBJ2-5,TRBV7-9,NA,TRBD2